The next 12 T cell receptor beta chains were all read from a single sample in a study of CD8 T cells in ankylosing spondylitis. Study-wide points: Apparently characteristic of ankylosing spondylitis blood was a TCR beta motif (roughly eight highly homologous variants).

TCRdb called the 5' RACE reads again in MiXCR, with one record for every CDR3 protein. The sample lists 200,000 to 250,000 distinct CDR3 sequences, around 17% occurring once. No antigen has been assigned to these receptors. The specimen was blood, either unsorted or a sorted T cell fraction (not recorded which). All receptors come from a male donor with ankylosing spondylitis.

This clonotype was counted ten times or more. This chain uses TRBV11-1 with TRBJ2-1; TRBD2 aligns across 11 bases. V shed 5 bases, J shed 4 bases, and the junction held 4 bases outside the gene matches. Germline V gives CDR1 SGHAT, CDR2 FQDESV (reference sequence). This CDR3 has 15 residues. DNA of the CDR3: TGTGCCAGCAGCCGTACTAGCGGGAGTTACAATGAGCAGTTCTTC. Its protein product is CASSRTSGSYNEQFF.

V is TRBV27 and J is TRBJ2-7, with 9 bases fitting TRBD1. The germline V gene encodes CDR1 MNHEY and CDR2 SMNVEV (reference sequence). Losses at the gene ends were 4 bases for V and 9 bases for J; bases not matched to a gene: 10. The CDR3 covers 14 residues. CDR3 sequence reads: CASSSSGTGNGQYF. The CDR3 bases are TGTGCCAGCAGTTCCTCCGGGACAGGGAACGGGCAGTACTTC.

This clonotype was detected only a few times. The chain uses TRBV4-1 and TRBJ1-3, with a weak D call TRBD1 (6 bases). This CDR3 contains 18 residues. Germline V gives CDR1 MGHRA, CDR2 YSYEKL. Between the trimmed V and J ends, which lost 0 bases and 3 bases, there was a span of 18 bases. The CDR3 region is CASSQEVRAGAGGNTIYF. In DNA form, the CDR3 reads TGCGCCAGCAGCCAAGAAGTGCGGGCGGGGGCAGGTGGAAACACCATATATTTT.

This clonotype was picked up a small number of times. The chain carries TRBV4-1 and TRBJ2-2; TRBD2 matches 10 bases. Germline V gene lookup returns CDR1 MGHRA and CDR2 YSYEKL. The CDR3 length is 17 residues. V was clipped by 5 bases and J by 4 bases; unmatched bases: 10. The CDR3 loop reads CASSSAAGGPVTGELFF. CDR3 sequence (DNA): TGCGCCAGCAGCTCGGCAGCGGGAGGGCCGGTCACCGGGGAGCTGTTTTTT.

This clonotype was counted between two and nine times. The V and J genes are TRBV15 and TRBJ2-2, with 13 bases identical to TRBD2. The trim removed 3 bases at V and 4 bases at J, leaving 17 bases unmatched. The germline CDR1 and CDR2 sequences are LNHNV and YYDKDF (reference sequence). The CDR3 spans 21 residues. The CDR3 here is CATSSLGTSGTHLGITGELFF. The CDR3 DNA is TGTGCCACCAGCAGCCTGGGGACTAGCGGGACCCACCTGGGGATCACCGGGGAGCTGTTTTTT.

The CDR3 nucleotides read TGTGCCAGCAGCCAAAATCGTCTAGCGGGAGGGATCGACACCGGGGAGCTGTTTTTT. Residues: CASSQNRLAGGIDTGELFF. This chain links TRBV3-1 with TRBJ2-2, with TRBD2 matching over 12 bases. Germline lookup yields CDR1 LGHDT and CDR2 YNNKEL (reference sequence). CDR3 length: 19 amino acids. The ends lost 2 bases at V and 3 bases at J; junction bases unmatched: 10.

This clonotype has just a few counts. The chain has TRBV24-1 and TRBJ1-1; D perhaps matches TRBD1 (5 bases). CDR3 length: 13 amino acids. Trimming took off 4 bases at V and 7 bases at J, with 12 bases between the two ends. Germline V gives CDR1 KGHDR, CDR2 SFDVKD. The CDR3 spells CATSDTWGGEAFF. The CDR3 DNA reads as TGTGCCACCAGTGACACCTGGGGGGGTGAAGCTTTCTTT.

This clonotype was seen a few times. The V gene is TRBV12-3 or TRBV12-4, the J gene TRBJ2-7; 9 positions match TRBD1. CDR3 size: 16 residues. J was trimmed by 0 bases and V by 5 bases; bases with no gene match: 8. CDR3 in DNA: TGTGCCAGCAGTCCCCGGACAGGGGAAATCTCCTACGAGCAGTACTTC. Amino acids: CASSPRTGEISYEQYF.

Here the CDR3 reads CASSAGQFSTDTQYF. The CDR3 bases are TGTGCCAGCAGCGCCGGACAGTTCAGCACAGATACGCAGTATTTT. The chain is built from TRBV28 and TRBJ2-3; D may be TRBD1 (6 bases). V dropped 6 bases and J dropped 0 bases, with 13 bases sitting between them. Germline CDR1 MDHEN, CDR2 SYDVKM. The CDR3 spans 15 residues.

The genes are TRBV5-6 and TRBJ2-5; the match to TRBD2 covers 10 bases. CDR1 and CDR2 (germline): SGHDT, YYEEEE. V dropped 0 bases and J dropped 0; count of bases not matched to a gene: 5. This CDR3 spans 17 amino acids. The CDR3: CASSLASTSGYQETQYF. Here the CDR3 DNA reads TGTGCCAGCAGCTTGGCCTCGACTAGCGGGTACCAAGAGACCCAGTACTTC.

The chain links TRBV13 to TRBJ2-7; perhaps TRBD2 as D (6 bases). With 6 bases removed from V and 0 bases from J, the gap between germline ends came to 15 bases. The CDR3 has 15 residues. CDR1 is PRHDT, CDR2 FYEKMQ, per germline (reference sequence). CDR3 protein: CASSPTSRGSYEQYF. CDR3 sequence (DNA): TGTGCCAGCAGTCCAACTAGCCGGGGCTCCTACGAGCAGTACTTC.

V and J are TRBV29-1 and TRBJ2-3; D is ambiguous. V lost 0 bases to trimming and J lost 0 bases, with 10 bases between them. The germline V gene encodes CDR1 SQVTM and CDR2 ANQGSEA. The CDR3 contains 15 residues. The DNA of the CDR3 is TGCAGCGTTGAAGATCGAAAGCAGAGCACAGATACGCAGTATTTT. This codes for CSVEDRKQSTDTQYF.